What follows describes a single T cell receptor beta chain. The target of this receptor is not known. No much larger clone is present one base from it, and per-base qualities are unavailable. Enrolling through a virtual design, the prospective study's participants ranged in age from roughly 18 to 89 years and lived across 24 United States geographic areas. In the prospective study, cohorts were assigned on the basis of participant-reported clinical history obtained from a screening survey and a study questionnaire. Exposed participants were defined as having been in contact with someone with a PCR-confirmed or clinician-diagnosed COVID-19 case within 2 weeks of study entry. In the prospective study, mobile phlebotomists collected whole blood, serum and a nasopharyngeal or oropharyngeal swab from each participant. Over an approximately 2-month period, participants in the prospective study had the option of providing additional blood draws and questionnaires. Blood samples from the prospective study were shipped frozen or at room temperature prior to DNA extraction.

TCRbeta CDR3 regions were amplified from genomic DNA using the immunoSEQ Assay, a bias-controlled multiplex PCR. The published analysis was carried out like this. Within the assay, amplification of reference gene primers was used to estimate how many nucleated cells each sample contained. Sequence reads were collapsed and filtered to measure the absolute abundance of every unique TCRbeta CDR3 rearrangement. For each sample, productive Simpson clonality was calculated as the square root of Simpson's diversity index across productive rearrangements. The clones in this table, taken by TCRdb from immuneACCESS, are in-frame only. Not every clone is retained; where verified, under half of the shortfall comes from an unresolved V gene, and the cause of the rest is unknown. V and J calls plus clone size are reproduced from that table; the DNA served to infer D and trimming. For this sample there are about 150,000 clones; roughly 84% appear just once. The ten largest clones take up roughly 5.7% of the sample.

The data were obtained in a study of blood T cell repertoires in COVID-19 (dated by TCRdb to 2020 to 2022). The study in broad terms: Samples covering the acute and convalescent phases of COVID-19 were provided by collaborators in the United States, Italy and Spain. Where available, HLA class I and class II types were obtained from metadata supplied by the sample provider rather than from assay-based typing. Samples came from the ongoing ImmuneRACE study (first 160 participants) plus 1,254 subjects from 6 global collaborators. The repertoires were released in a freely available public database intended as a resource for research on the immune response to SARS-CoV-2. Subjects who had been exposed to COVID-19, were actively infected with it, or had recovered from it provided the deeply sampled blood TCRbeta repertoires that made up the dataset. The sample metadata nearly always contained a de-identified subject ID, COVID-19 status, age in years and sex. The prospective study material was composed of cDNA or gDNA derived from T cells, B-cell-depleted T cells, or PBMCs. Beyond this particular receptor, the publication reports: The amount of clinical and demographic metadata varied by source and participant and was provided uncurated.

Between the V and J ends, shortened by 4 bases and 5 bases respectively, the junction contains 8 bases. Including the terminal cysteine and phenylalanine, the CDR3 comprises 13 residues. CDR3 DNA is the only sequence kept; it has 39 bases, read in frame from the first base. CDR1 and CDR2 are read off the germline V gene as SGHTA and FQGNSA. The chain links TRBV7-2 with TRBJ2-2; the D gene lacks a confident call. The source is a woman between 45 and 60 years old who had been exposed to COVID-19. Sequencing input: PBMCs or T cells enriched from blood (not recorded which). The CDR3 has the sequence CASSSTSTGELFF. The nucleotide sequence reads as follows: TGTGCCAGCAGCTCGACTTCTACCGGGGAGCTGTTTTTT.